The present entry profiles one T cell receptor beta chain with its context. What this receptor recognizes is not known. No qualities accompany the bases; no much larger clone lies one base away. Genomic DNA was isolated using the Qiagen DNeasy kit from unsorted PBMCs as well as from negatively selected CD4+ and CD8+ fractions. TCR beta CDR3 regions were amplified by immunoSEQ multiplex PCR using primers annealing to V and J segments. Amplification bias was minimized using a synthetic immune receptor repertoire, and residual bias was removed computationally after sequencing. As for the original processing: Repertoire diversity was quantified as the Shannon entropy index using custom Python scripts. Unsorted, CD4+ and CD8+ repertoires were analyzed separately, except for combined analyses in which CD4+ and CD8+ sequences were merged in silico. A clone counted as expanded when the clone's frequency after treatment rose at least 2-fold relative to C1D1, and clones undetected at baseline were given a pseudocount of 0.5. Singleton clones were defined as clones with 0 or 1 copy at C1D1, and non-singleton clones were defined as clones with 2 or more copies. By matching protein sequences in sorted samples from the same patient, clones expanded in unsorted samples were annotated as CD4+, CD8+ or unknown. Diversity changes from C1D1 to C4D1 were tested in paired samples using Wilcoxon tests. The source is immuneACCESS, and TCRdb retained only in-frame sequences with V and J called. Part of the clones is not carried over; for the studies checked, unresolved V genes explain less than half of this, and the remainder is unexplained. Clonal size and the V and J genes are those of that table, whereas D and trimming came from the DNA. The sample table lists 120,000 to 150,000 clones, just under 80% of them with a count of one. The leading ten clones occupy approximately 9.6% of the sample.

Spanning cysteine to phenylalanine, the CDR3 consists of 14 amino acids. Left in the record is the CDR3 DNA by itself, 42 bases read in frame from the first base. V is reduced by 5 bases and J by 0 bases, leaving a spacing of 12 bases between them. CDR1 and CDR2 (SQVTM, ANQGSEA) derive from the germline V gene. The time point tag for this specimen amounts to: cycle 2 day 1 (C2D1) of nivolumab. Relapse after autologous stem cell transplantation had occurred in all trial patients, and cohorts A, B and C were distinguished by prior brentuximab vedotin exposure. The trial cohort included some 53 patients with relapsed/refractory classical Hodgkin lymphoma, and each patient had a best overall response of complete response, partial response or progressive disease. Single-agent nivolumab was administered to trial patients in the multi-cohort phase II CheckMate 205 trial. An independent review committee assessed best overall response by applying the 2007 International Working Group response criteria. Trial PBMCs were collected immediately before nivolumab initiation (C1D1) and during therapy at cycle 2 day 1 and cycle 4 day 1. After peripheral blood was drawn into 8 mL Vacutainer Cell Preparation Tubes, PBMCs were isolated by centrifugation and then cryopreserved.

The sample belongs to a study of PD-1 blockade in classical Hodgkin lymphoma (TCRdb year 2020). Turning to the overall study: Nivolumab dosing was 3 mg/kg intravenously every 2 weeks, continuing until either disease progression or unacceptable toxicity. To define a peripheral blood immune signature of response to PD-1 blockade in classical Hodgkin lymphoma, the study combined TCR beta sequencing with CyTOF. The investigation overall reported the following: Lower diversity was seen in patients whose nivolumab began less than 1 year after ASCT, and these patients were left out of later analyses so that immune reconstitution would not confound the results. The study covered only a single clinical trial cohort, and the causes of the repertoire differences, possibly disease activity or prior therapy, were still not defined. By C4D1, a significant rise was seen in CD4+ TCR diversity but not in CD8+ TCR diversity (p=0.0027 vs p=0.16), and the rise was most apparent among complete responders (p=0.02). Trial patients achieving complete response had baseline diversity similar to newly diagnosed patients, whereas partial responders and progressors had significantly lower diversity. Baseline TCR diversity was reported to be lower in newly diagnosed patients than in healthy donors and to be lower still in relapsed/refractory patients.

The TCR sequence derives from a human donor with classical Hodgkin lymphoma. Recombination connected TRBV29-1 to TRBJ2-3; no D gene can be assigned with confidence. The source material was peripheral blood mononuclear cells (PBMCs), sampled before the second cycle of nivolumab. The CDR3 corresponds to CSVLSEASTDTQYF. The nucleotide sequence is TGCAGCGTTCTCAGCGAGGCTAGCACAGATACGCAGTATTTT.